The 27 T cell receptor beta chains presented below share a single source sample, sequenced in a study of T cell changes during pregnancy in multiple sclerosis. Sequencing used immunoSEQ multiplex PCR; TCRdb keeps in-frame clones, though not all of them. The sample has around 80,000 clones, over 85% seen once. This specimen consisted of peripheral blood, obtained in the second trimester of pregnancy. These receptor sequences come from a female donor in good health, enrolled as a control in a pregnancy study.

The chain is built from TRBV28 and TRBJ2-4; 9 positions match TRBD2. Trimming cost V 1 base and J 6 bases; bases outside gene matches: 7. Germline V gene data show CDR1 as MDHEN and CDR2 as SYDVKM. The CDR3 extends over 16 amino acids. The CDR3 DNA follows: TGTGCCAGCAGTTTATTCGTAGCGGGAGCCCGAAACATTCAGTACTTC. Its protein is CASSLFVAGARNIQYF.

This chain links TRBV7-9 with TRBJ1-4; possibly TRBD1 for D (5 bases). Between the trimmed V and J ends, which lost 6 bases and 0 bases, there was a span of 11 bases. CDR1 and CDR2 (germline): SEHNR, FQNEAQ (reference sequence). The CDR3 runs 15 residues. The CDR3 DNA reads as TGTGCCAGCAGTCAGGGATCCACAACTAATGAAAAACTGTTTTTT. Its translation: CASSQGSTTNEKLFF.

V usage is TRBV7-9 and J usage is TRBJ2-5, with TRBD2 matching over 10 bases. Germline V gene sequence: CDR1 SEHNR, CDR2 FQNEAQ (reference sequence). The CDR3 sequence is 15 residues long. The J segment lost 4 bases and the V segment lost 5 bases, leaving 7 bases of the junction unmatched. Here the CDR3 reads CASSTGTSVRETQYF. CDR3 in DNA: TGTGCCAGCAGCACCGGGACTAGCGTGAGAGAGACCCAGTACTTC.

The chain carries TRBV5-1 and TRBJ1-1, with 7 bases identical to TRBD1. The V and J ends lost 0 bases and 1 base, in that order; junction bases with no gene match: 0. Germline CDR1 reads SGHRS; CDR2 reads YFSETQ. The CDR3 length is 14 residues. This CDR3 reads CASSLDRGNTEAFF. The CDR3 DNA follows: TGCGCCAGCAGCTTGGACAGGGGGAACACTGAAGCTTTCTTT.

V and J are TRBV28 and TRBJ1-3; 7 positions agree with TRBD1. V gave up 5 bases and J gave up 0 bases; unmatched junction bases: 7. This CDR3 has 16 residues. Germline V gene lookup returns CDR1 MDHEN and CDR2 SYDVKM. CDR3 region: CASSPPGQFSGNTIYF. The DNA for the CDR3 is TGTGCCAGCAGTCCACCGGGACAGTTCTCTGGAAACACCATATATTTT.

The chain has TRBV4-1 and TRBJ1-2, with D possibly matching TRBD1 (6 bases). Trimming cost V 2 bases and J 2 bases, with 12 bases left between them. The CDR3 contains 15 residues. The germline V gene encodes CDR1 MGHRA and CDR2 YSYEKL. The DNA for the CDR3 is TGCGCCAGCAGCCAAAAATCACAGGGAAACTATGGCTACACCTTC. Translated: CASSQKSQGNYGYTF.

This clone was recorded a few times. The CDR3 DNA reads as TGTGCCAGCAGCTTACAGCAGAACACTGAAGCTTTCTTT. This codes for CASSLQQNTEAFF. This rearrangement joins TRBV5-5 to TRBJ1-1; D uncertain. The germline gives CDR1 SGHKS, CDR2 YYEKEE (reference sequence). There are 13 residues in the CDR3. The V end lost 2 bases, the J end lost 1 base, and 6 bases lay between the germline ends.

The rearrangement uses TRBV5-1 and TRBJ2-7; 9 bases align to TRBD1. The germline V gene encodes CDR1 SGHRS and CDR2 YFSETQ. This CDR3 has 14 amino acids. The J segment lost 5 bases and the V segment lost 3 bases, leaving 6 bases of the junction unmatched. As DNA, the CDR3 is TGCGCCAGCAGCTGGGGACAGGGACAGGACGAGCAGTACTTC. It yields the protein CASSWGQGQDEQYF.

The V gene is TRBV5-1, the J gene TRBJ1-1; no clear D. With 0 bases removed from V and 0 bases from J, the gap between germline ends came to 6 bases. The CDR3 is made up of 14 amino acids. The germline V gene has CDR1 SGHRS and CDR2 YFSETQ. The CDR3 sequence is CASSLGAVNTEAFF. The CDR3 DNA follows: TGCGCCAGCAGCTTGGGGGCAGTGAACACTGAAGCTTTCTTT.

The chain joins TRBV9 to TRBJ2-1, with a possible D match to TRBD2 (6 bases). Looked up from germline, CDR1 is SGDLS and CDR2 is YYNGEE. The CDR3 sequence is 14 residues long. Trimming left V 0 bases short and J 4 bases short, with 8 bases between. The CDR3 DNA reads TGTGCCAGCAGCGTAGTTGGGGGGTACAATGAGCAGTTCTTC. Translating gives CASSVVGGYNEQFF.

V gene TRBV5-6 combines with J gene TRBJ1-1, with 9 nucleotides matching TRBD1. The V segment lost 4 bases and the J segment 11 bases; nucleotides outside the gene matches: 9. In germline, CDR1 is SGHDT, CDR2 YYEEEE. The CDR3 is 13 amino acids. The CDR3: CASSLGQGLAAFF. The CDR3 DNA sequence: TGTGCCAGCAGCCTCGGACAGGGGCTGGCCGCTTTCTTT.

The CDR3 DNA follows: TGTGCCAGTAGTATATTCAGGGCCGAATATAGCAATCAGCCCCAGCATTTT. Protein product: CASSIFRAEYSNQPQHF. The chain joins TRBV19 to TRBJ1-5; D perhaps matches TRBD1 (5 bases). The V gene's germline CDR1 is LNHDA and CDR2 SQIVND (reference sequence). CDR3 length: 17 residues. The V and J ends lost 2 bases and 0 bases respectively, with 14 bases between them.

The CDR3 region is CASSTYRESNTEAFF. The CDR3 DNA follows: TGTGCCAGCAGCACTTACAGGGAATCTAATACTGAAGCTTTCTTT. This sequence joins TRBV5-5 and TRBJ1-1; D may be TRBD1 (6 bases). This CDR3 contains 15 residues. The V gene's germline CDR1 is SGHKS and CDR2 YYEKEE (reference sequence). Trimming took off 4 bases at V and 5 bases at J, with 18 bases between the two ends.

The rearrangement joins TRBV9 to TRBJ2-7; the D gene is possibly TRBD1 (5 bases). CDR1 and CDR2 from the germline V gene are SGDLS and YYNGEE. The CDR3 sequence is 14 residues long. V was cut by 0 bases and J by 1 base, with 8 bases left in between. The CDR3 coding sequence is TGTGCCAGCAGCGTAGCTCGACAGTCCTACGAGCAGTACTTC. Residues: CASSVARQSYEQYF.

The rearrangement joins TRBV28 to TRBJ1-1, with no clear D. CDR1 and CDR2 (germline): MDHEN, SYDVKM. Trimming took 2 bases from V and 5 from J, leaving 12 bases between them. This CDR3 has 14 residues. CDR3 sequence (DNA): TGTGCCAGCAGTTTACTAAGAGGTCGGACTGAAGCTTTCTTT. This gives the protein CASSLLRGRTEAFF.

The chain links TRBV2 to TRBJ2-3; 7 bases match TRBD2. CDR3 length: 13 residues. Germline trimming cut 6 bases from V and 5 bases from J; bases unmatched to any gene: 5. Germline loops: CDR1 SNHLY, CDR2 FYNNEI. CDR3 loop: CASSGLGKDTQYF. The DNA for the CDR3 is TGTGCCAGCAGCGGACTAGGGAAAGATACGCAGTATTTT. The complete variable domain, with remaining parts taken from reference TRBV2 and TRBJ2-3, reads EPEVTQTPSHQVTQMGQEVILRCVPISNHLYFYWYRQILGQKVEFLVSFYNNEISEKSEIFDDQFSVERPDGSNFTLKIRSTKLEDSAMYFCASSGLGKDTQYFGPGTRLTVL.

V usage is TRBV28 and J usage is TRBJ1-2; 8 nucleotides line up with TRBD1. This CDR3 has 18 amino acids. Germline CDR1 and CDR2: MDHEN and SYDVKM. The junction had 17 bases not matched to a gene; V was cut back by 5 bases and J by 3 bases. The CDR3 DNA is TGTGCCAGCAGTCCCTTCACCTATTCCGGACAGGGCTACTATGGCTACACCTTC. Its protein product is CASSPFTYSGQGYYGYTF.

The rearrangement links TRBV15 to TRBJ1-5; D is undetermined. This CDR3 is built from 12 residues. V was trimmed by 1 base and J by 5 bases, leaving 3 bases between them. Germline values: CDR1 LNHNV, CDR2 YYDKDF (reference sequence). The CDR3 region is CATSRVDQPQHF. The CDR3 DNA reads as TGTGCCACCAGCAGAGTCGATCAGCCCCAGCATTTT.

This clone was seen once. The rearrangement links TRBV4-1 to TRBJ2-3; TRBD2 matches at 9 bases. This CDR3 is built from 17 residues. With 1 base clipped from V and 5 bases from J, the junction kept 10 bases outside the gene matches. Germline V gene sequence: CDR1 MGHRA, CDR2 YSYEKL. This CDR3 reads CASSQGLGGRVGDTQYF. In DNA, the CDR3 is TGCGCCAGCAGCCAAGGTCTCGGCGGGAGGGTGGGAGATACGCAGTATTTT.

V gene TRBV5-6 combines with J gene TRBJ1-5, with unresolved D. The length of the CDR3 is 17 residues. Germline V gene sequence: CDR1 SGHDT, CDR2 YYEEEE. V dropped 4 bases and J dropped 0 bases, with 17 bases sitting between them. In DNA, the CDR3 is TGTGCCAGCAGCCAAATGGGAGGTCCTTTTAGCAATCAGCCCCAGCATTTT. This gives the protein CASSQMGGPFSNQPQHF.

This chain joins TRBV5-1 and TRBJ2-1; 14 bases fit TRBD2. CDR3 length: 19 residues. Trimming took 3 bases from V and 4 from J; bases not matched to a gene: 12. The V gene's germline CDR1 is SGHRS and CDR2 YFSETQ. The CDR3, as DNA: TGCGCCAGCAGCTCCTCCGGGACTAGCGGGAGTCACCGATACAATGAGCAGTTCTTC. It translates to CASSSSGTSGSHRYNEQFF. Full variable domain (rest looked up from reference TRBV5-1 and TRBJ2-1): KAGVTQTPRYLIKTRGQQVTLSCSPISGHRSVSWYQQTPGQGLQFLFEYFSETQRNKGNFPGRFSGRQFSNSRSEMNVSTLELGDSALYLCASSSSGTSGSHRYNEQFFGPGTRLTVL.

The V and J genes are TRBV29-1 and TRBJ2-5; D not certain. Germline V gene data show CDR1 as SQVTM and CDR2 as ANQGSEA. The CDR3 is made up of 15 amino acids. V was pared by 7 bases and J by 0 bases, with 18 bases between. This chain's CDR3 is CSAVTGSQYQETQYF. DNA for the CDR3: TGCAGCGCTGTGACTGGATCGCAGTACCAAGAGACCCAGTACTTC.

J is TRBJ1-3 and V is TRBV5-4; D not resolved. The CDR3 contains 15 residues. V gave up 3 bases and J gave up 0 bases, with 10 bases separating them. Germline lookup yields CDR1 SGHNT and CDR2 YYREEE (reference sequence). CDR3 sequence reads: CASSSGRDSGNTIYF. The DNA of the CDR3 is TGTGCCAGCAGCTCAGGACGGGACTCTGGAAACACCATATATTTT.

As concerns this clone: Given a much more abundant clone one base away, this may be a read error. V gene TRBV28 combines with J gene TRBJ2-2; tentatively, D is TRBD2 (6 bases). V lost 3 bases and J 3 bases, leaving 11 bases between the germline ends. This CDR3 spans 15 amino acids. Germline V gene sequence: CDR1 MDHEN, CDR2 SYDVKM. CDR3 bases: TGTGCCAGCAGTTTGGGAGGCAGGGACACCGGGGAGCTGTTTTTT. Its protein product is CASSLGGRDTGELFF.

The chain is built from TRBV5-4 and TRBJ2-1; 7 positions match TRBD2. V shed 4 bases and J 6 bases; nucleotides not matched to a gene: 10. CDR1 and CDR2 from the germline V gene are SGHNT and YYREEE (reference sequence). This CDR3 has 15 amino acids. The CDR3 loop is CASSATSDPVNEQFF. DNA of the CDR3: TGTGCCAGCAGCGCCACTAGCGACCCCGTCAATGAGCAGTTCTTC.

The chain combines TRBV6-1 with TRBJ2-7, with 7 bases lining up with TRBD1. Germline-derived CDR1 and CDR2 are MNHNS and SASEGT. With V trimmed by 6 bases and J by 2 bases, 7 bases remained unmatched. The length of the CDR3 is 14 residues. CDR3 bases: TGTGCCAGCAGCCGGGACAGAAGCACCTACGAGCAGTACTTC. It codes for CASSRDRSTYEQYF.

Here the CDR3 reads CASSLGRGQSQQYF. In DNA form, the CDR3 reads TGTGCCAGCAGTTTGGGCAGGGGGCAAAGTCAGCAGTACTTC. This chain links TRBV6-5 with TRBJ2-7; 8 bases agree with TRBD1. The CDR3 spans 14 residues. In germline, CDR1 is MNHEY, CDR2 SVGAGI. J gave up 8 bases and V 4 bases, and 10 bases lay outside the gene matches.